The entry below gives a single T cell receptor (beta chain) sequence along with its context. Germline V gene lookup returns CDR1 MGHDK and CDR2 SYGVNS. CDR3 length equals 14 residues. V was shortened by 1 base and J by 5 bases, with 9 bases between the two germline ends. This specimen belongs to a study of blood T cell repertoires in COVID-19. Some clones are missing from TCRdb's copy, which holds only in-frame ones; the method was immunoSEQ multiplex PCR. Of around 140,000 clones detected, around 89% appear once; the ten largest clones hold around 4.5%. This sequence originates from a man in his sixties with COVID-19, enrolled during active disease. This chain links TRBV25-1 with TRBJ1-3, with D tentatively TRBD1 (5 bases). What was sequenced was peripheral blood. The CDR3 here is CASSEFGGRNTIYF. The CDR3 DNA is TGTGCCAGCAGTGAATTCGGGGGGAGAAACACCATATATTTT.